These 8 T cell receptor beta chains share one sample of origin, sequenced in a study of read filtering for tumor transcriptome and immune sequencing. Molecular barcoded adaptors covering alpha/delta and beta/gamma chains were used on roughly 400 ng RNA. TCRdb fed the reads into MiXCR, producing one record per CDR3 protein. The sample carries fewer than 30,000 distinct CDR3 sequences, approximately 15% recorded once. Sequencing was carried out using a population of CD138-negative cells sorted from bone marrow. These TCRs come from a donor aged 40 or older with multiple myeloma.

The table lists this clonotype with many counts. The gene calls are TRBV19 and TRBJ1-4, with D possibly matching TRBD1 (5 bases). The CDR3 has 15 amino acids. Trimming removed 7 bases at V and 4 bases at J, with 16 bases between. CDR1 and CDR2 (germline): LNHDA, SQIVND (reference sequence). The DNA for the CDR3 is TGTGCCAGTATGGTCCCCGGGGGTATTAATGAAAAACTGTTTTTT. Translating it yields CASMVPGGINEKLFF.

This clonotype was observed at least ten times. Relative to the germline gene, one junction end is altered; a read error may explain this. The CDR3 here is CVSRDRVQETQYF. DNA of the CDR3: TGTGTCAGCAGAGACAGGGTTCAAGAGACCCAGTACTTC. The rearrangement links TRBV6-2 or TRBV6-3 to TRBJ2-5; 7 bases fit TRBD1. CDR3 length equals 13 residues. Per the germline V gene, CDR1 is MNHEY and CDR2 is SVGEGT.

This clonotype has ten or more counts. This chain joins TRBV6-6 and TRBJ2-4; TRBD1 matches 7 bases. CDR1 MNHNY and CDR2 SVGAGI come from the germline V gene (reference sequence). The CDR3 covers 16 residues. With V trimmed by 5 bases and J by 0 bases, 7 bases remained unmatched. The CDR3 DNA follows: TGTGCCAGCAGTCGTCCCGGGACAGAAGCCAAAAACATTCAGTACTTC. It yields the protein CASSRPGTEAKNIQYF.

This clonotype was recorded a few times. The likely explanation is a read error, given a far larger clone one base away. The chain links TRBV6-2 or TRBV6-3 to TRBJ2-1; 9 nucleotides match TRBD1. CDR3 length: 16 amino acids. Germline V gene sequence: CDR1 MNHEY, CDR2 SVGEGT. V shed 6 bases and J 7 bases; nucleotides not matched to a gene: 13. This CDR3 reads CASSHKPGQGRNEQFF. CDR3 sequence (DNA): TGTGCCAGCAGCCACAAACCGGGACAGGGAAGAAATGAGCAGTTCTTC.

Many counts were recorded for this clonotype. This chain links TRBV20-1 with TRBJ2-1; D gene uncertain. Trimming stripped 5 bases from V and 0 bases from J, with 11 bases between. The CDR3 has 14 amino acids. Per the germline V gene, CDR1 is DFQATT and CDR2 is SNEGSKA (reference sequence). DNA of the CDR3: TGCAGTGCTGGGCACCTTAGCTCCTACAATGAGCAGTTCTTC. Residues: CSAGHLSSYNEQFF.

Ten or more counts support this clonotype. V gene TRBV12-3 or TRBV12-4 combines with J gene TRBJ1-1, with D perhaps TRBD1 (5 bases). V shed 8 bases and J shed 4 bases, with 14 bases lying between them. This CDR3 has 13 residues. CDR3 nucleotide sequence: TGTGCCAGCGTTTTTAGTGGGGGCACTGAAGCTTTCTTT. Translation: CASVFSGGTEAFF.

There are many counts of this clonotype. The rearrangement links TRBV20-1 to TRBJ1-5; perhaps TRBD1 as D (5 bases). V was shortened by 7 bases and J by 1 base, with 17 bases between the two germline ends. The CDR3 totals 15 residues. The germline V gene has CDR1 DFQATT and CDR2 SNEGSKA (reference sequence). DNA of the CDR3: TGCAGTGTAAGAGGGGCGCGGATAAGCAATCAGCCCCAGCATTTT. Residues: CSVRGARISNQPQHF.

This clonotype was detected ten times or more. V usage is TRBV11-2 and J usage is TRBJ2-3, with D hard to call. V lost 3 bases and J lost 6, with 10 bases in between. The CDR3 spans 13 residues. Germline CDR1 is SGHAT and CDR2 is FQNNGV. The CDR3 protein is CASSLGLPDTQYF. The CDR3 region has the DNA TGTGCCAGCAGCTTGGGTCTTCCGGATACGCAGTATTTT.